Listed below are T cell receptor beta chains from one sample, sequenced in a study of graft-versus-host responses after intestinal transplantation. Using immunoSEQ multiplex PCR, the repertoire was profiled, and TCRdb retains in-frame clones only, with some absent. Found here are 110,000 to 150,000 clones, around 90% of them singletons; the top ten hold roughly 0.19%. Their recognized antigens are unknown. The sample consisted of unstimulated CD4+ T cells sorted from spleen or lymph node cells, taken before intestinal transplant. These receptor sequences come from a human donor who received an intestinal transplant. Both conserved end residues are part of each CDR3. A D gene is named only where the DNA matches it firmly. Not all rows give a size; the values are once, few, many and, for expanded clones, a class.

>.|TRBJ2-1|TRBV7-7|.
TGTGCTAGTGCTGACCCCCCAGGTAATGAGCAGTTCTTC
CASADPPGNEQFF
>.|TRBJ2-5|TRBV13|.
TGTGCCAGCAGCTTCGAGAAAGCGTACCAAGAGACCCAGTACTTC
CASSFEKAYQETQYF
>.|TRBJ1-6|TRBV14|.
TGTGCCAGCAGCCAATTGAATTCACCCCTCCACTTT
CASSQLNSPLHF
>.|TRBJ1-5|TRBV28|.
TGTGCCAGCAGTTCCAGGGCCACTAATCAGCCCCAGCATTTT
CASSSRATNQPQHF
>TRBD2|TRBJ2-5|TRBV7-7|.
TGTGCTAGCAGCTTCACTAGCGTGGGGACCCAGTACTTC
CASSFTSVGTQYF
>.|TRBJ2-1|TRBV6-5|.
TGTGCCAGCAGACAATGGGGAACAGGGAACAATGAGCAGTTCTTC
CASRQWGTGNNEQFF
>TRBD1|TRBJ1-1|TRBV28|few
TGTGCCAGCAGCCAGGGGGCTGTGAACACTGAAGCTTTCTTT
CASSQGAVNTEAFF
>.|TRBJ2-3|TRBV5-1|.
TGCGCCAGCAGCCCCAGCGGAGGCACAGATACGCAGTATTTT
CASSPSGGTDTQYF
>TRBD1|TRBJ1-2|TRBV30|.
TGTGCCTGGCGTAGACAGGGGCTGGGAGACTATGGCTACACCTTC
CAWRRQGLGDYGYTF
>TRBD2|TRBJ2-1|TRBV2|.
TGTGCCAGCAGAGCTAGCGGGCTATACAATGAGCAGTTCTTC
CASRASGLYNEQFF
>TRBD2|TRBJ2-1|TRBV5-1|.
TGCGCCAGCAGCCTAACGGGACTAGCGGGGTCCAATGAGCAGTTCTTC
CASSLTGLAGSNEQFF